This T cell receptor beta chain stems from a study of identical twins. MiXCR, applied by TCRdb to the 5' RACE reads, yields one record per CDR3 protein. The repertoire holds around 510,000 distinct CDR3 sequences, with roughly an eighth as singletons. V shed 6 bases, J shed 6 bases, and the junction held 12 bases outside the gene matches. Germline values: CDR1 KGHSH, CDR2 LQKENI. The CDR3 length is 17 residues. This clonotype was detected a few times. These data also formed part of another study, on yellow fever vaccine responses in identical twins.

This TCR was sampled from a woman aged 18-29 years in good health. Sample: CD4+ T cells sorted from blood. The chain has TRBV18 and TRBJ2-5; 14 nucleotides align to TRBD2. CDR3 DNA: TGTGCCAGCTCCCCGCCGACTAGCGGGGGGGCTCGGAAGACCCAGTACTTC. Protein product: CASSPPTSGGARKTQYF.